The rows below give T cell receptor beta chains drawn from one sample of a study of T cell responses to AZD1222 COVID-19 vaccine. The assay was immunoSEQ multiplex PCR, and TCRdb's table has in-frame clones only and misses some. The table shows around 70,000 clones, with around 89% occurring only once. The sample here was peripheral blood, taken 28 days after the second dose of the MenACWY control vaccine. These receptors came from an adult who received the MenACWY meningococcal vaccine as a control. The CDR3 runs from the conserved cysteine through the conserved F or W. Fields, in order: V gene, J gene, CDR3 protein.

>TRBV6-5|TRBJ1-3
CASSYSPDPGNTIYF
>TRBV9|TRBJ1-3
CASSVEAGGRSGNTIYF
>TRBV9|TRBJ2-2
CASSVEGLAGGYTGELFF
>TRBV5-5|TRBJ1-5
CASSLVTGAVNQPQHF
>TRBV4-1|TRBJ2-7
CASSHPLSGTYEQYF
>TRBV7-2|TRBJ1-5
CASSLAPYRGRGNQPQHF
>TRBV12-3/TRBV12-4|TRBJ2-7
CASSTGEAYEQYF
>TRBV7-3|TRBJ2-1
CASSLGLAGTNEQFF
>TRBV9|TRBJ2-7
CASSFGQVSYEQYF
>TRBV28|TRBJ1-2
CASKSGGYIYGYTF
>TRBV29-1|TRBJ2-2
CSASRVAGELFF
>TRBV5-1|TRBJ2-5
CASSLGASGGVETQYF
>TRBV19|TRBJ2-5
CASSIHGGEETQYF
>TRBV9|TRBJ1-2
CASSVGRGGSYTF
>TRBV6-2/TRBV6-3|TRBJ2-7
CASSATHEQYF
>TRBV19|TRBJ2-7
CASSPGHAYEQYF
>TRBV6-5|TRBJ2-1
CASTPRTGSYNEQFF
>TRBV5-1|TRBJ2-1
CASSLNGVLGEQFF
>TRBV5-1|TRBJ2-3
CASSSTSGRRIDTQYF
>TRBV28|TRBJ1-2
CASSPGQGLSLNYGYTF
>TRBV6-5|TRBJ2-7
CASSYGGPPNEQYF
>TRBV5-4|TRBJ1-1
CASSLQSGENTEAFF
>TRBV28|TRBJ2-7
CASSVQGPSPYEQYF
>TRBV2|TRBJ1-6
CASSPGTGAGNSPLHF
>TRBV7-9|TRBJ1-5
CASSWDSNQPQHF
>TRBV6-5|TRBJ2-2
CASSYSRGSNTGELFF
>TRBV28|TRBJ1-6
CASSPTGSPNSPLHF
>TRBV7-2|TRBJ2-1
CASSLEGEYNEQFF
>TRBV7-2|TRBJ2-7
CASSLDHSGGEQYF
>TRBV2|TRBJ2-3
CASSDSGSTDTQYF
>TRBV6-5|TRBJ1-2
CASSYPGHGYTF
>TRBV4-3|TRBJ1-2
CASSPGGERGYTF
>TRBV9|TRBJ2-3
CASSVAGDTQYF
>TRBV5-1|TRBJ2-2
CASSWGLAGNTGELFF